This T cell receptor (beta chain) was captured in a study of CD8 T cells in ankylosing spondylitis. This clonotype has at least ten counts. TCRdb independently ran MiXCR on the 5' RACE reads; one entry per CDR3 protein. This table holds around 220,000 distinct CDR3 sequences, about 10% found once. The V gene's germline CDR1 is DFQATT and CDR2 SNEGSKA (reference sequence). The V end lost 0 bases, the J end lost 8 bases, and 14 bases lay between the germline ends. The CDR3 has 14 residues. The chain employs TRBV20-1 and TRBJ2-1, with D possibly matching TRBD2 (7 bases). This clonotype was obtained from a male donor with ankylosing spondylitis or in good health (not recorded which). The sequencing input was blood, either unsorted or a sorted T cell fraction (not recorded which). In DNA form, the CDR3 reads TGCAGTGCTAGAGAGGGGGGGCCTTGGGATGAGCAGTTCTTC. Its translation: CSAREGGPWDEQFF.